These T cell receptor beta chains were read from a single sample in a study of persistence of HIV-infected CD4 T cells. Some clones are missing from TCRdb's copy, which holds only in-frame ones; the method was immunoSEQ multiplex PCR. The data contain 35,000 or so clones, over 65% of them singletons. These TCRs' antigens remain unknown. The sequencing used cultured CD4+ T cells from PBMCs, collected from a patient who received antiretroviral therapy. These receptors came from an adult with HIV. The donor label of this sample is uncertain. CDR3s leave out the opening cysteine and the closing phenylalanine or tryptophan. Fields, in order: J gene, V gene, CDR3 protein.

TRBJ1-5,TRBV19,ASSMGLWQPQH
TRBJ2-1,TRBV19,ASSRGPSSYNEQF
TRBJ1-2,TRBV28,ASSSRIRDGYT
TRBJ2-2,TRBV14,ASSHDAGNTGELF
TRBJ2-7,TRBV28,ASKTGTVIYEQY
TRBJ2-3,TRBV6-2/TRBV6-3,ASSSRDREADTQY
TRBJ1-6,TRBV3-1/TRBV3-2,ASSQGRGGNSPLH
TRBJ2-6,TRBV2,ASDRGGSGANVLT
TRBJ1-2,TRBV24-1,ATSDERGGMNGYT
TRBJ1-1,TRBV11-3,ASSGAGHSTEAF
TRBJ2-1,TRBV7-2,ASSLPGRDEQF
TRBJ1-6,TRBV20-1,SASGGQVYSPLH
TRBJ2-3,TRBV5-5,ASSLWVDPDTQY
TRBJ1-5,TRBV18,ASSPPSPDQGLNQPQH
TRBJ1-2,TRBV7-6,ASSPCNGYGYT
TRBJ2-5,TRBV6-5,ASSYPPGQRKETQY
TRBJ2-5,TRBV6-5,ASTLTGTQETQY
TRBJ1-1,TRBV2,ASSEGRDTEAF
TRBJ2-7,TRBV28,ASNQPGQGDYEQY
TRBJ2-5,TRBV5-1,ASSADSPQETQY
TRBJ1-2,TRBV27,ASSSTRAPLIGYT
TRBJ1-4,TRBV7-9,ASSLASREKLF
TRBJ2-2,TRBV10-1,ASSEWTGNTGELF
TRBJ1-4,TRBV4-1,ASSQDEATGKF